These T cell receptor beta chains were read from a single sample in a study of CD8 T cells in ankylosing spondylitis. TCRdb fed the 5' RACE reads into MiXCR, producing one record per CDR3 protein. The top ten hold 13% to 15% of the sample, which has some 150,000 distinct CDR3 sequences, under 45% seen once. Sequences were obtained from synovial fluid, either unsorted or a sorted T cell fraction (not recorded which). These receptors were collected from a male donor with ankylosing spondylitis. Each CDR3 is given with its conserved first and last residue. The D gene is left open where the match is weak. Expanded clones get a size class; other rows say once, few or many, or leave the size out.

>few|TRBJ2-7|TRBV2|15|TRBD2
CASSEGTSGTYEQYF
TGTGCCAGCAGCGAAGGGACTAGCGGAACCTACGAGCAGTACTTC
>few|TRBJ2-1|TRBV11-3|15|NA
CASSYTSSSYNEQFF
TGTGCCAGCAGCTACACTTCTAGCTCCTACAATGAGCAGTTCTTC
>few|TRBJ2-7|TRBV24-1|17|NA
CATSDSPSKESSYEQYF
TGTGCCACCAGTGATTCACCGTCAAAGGAGAGCTCCTACGAGCAGTACTTC
>NA|TRBJ2-7|TRBV6-5|16|TRBD1
CASSYFRDRGLIEQYF
TGTGCCAGCAGTTACTTCCGGGACAGGGGGCTTATCGAGCAGTACTTC
>few|TRBJ1-1|TRBV28|13|NA
CASSLTSNTEAFF
TGTGCCAGCAGCCTCACATCGAACACTGAAGCTTTCTTT
>NA|TRBJ2-7|TRBV28|13|NA
CASSYTRVYEQYF
TGTGCCAGCAGTTATACCAGGGTCTACGAGCAGTACTTC
>NA|TRBJ1-2|TRBV5-1|15|NA
CASSLGTTRGYGYTF
TGCGCCAGCAGCTTGGGGACGACCAGGGGCTATGGCTACACCTTC
>NA|TRBJ2-1|TRBV5-1|15|NA
CASSFDHIGYNEQFF
TGCGCCAGCAGCTTCGACCATATCGGATACAATGAGCAGTTCTTC
>NA|TRBJ2-1|TRBV19|11|NA
CASSIGTEQFF
TGTGCCAGTAGTATTGGGACTGAGCAGTTCTTC
>many|TRBJ1-6|TRBV9|15|NA
CASNPQGLSNSPLHF
TGTGCCAGCAACCCACAGGGCCTGAGTAATTCACCCCTCCACTTT
>few|TRBJ2-1|TRBV4-1|16|TRBD2
CASSQVVPAGVHEQFF
TGCGCCAGCAGCCAAGTGGTCCCAGCGGGAGTACATGAGCAGTTCTTC
>NA|TRBJ2-5|TRBV11-2|19|TRBD2
CASSTSMPVAGGPKETQYF
TGTGCCAGCAGCACCTCGATGCCCGTAGCGGGAGGGCCAAAAGAGACCCAGTACTTC
>NA|TRBJ2-2|TRBV7-9|16|TRBD1
CASSSRTGSGTGELFF
TGTGCCAGCAGCTCCAGGACAGGCTCCGGGACCGGGGAGCTGTTTTTT
>NA|TRBJ1-2|TRBV2|17|NA
CASKKGARVMKNYGYTF
TGTGCCAGCAAAAAAGGAGCCAGGGTAATGAAGAACTATGGCTACACCTTC
>NA|TRBJ1-4|TRBV28|16|TRBD1
CASRLRDSRLQEKLFF
TGTGCCAGCAGGCTCCGGGACAGTAGGTTGCAGGAAAAACTGTTTTTT
>once|TRBJ2-1|TRBV5-1|17|NA
CASSLEAFRAYYNEQFF
TGCGCCAGCAGCTTGGAGGCTTTTCGTGCTTATTACAATGAGCAGTTCTTC
>NA|TRBJ2-7|TRBV27|15|TRBD2
CASSRGTSGAYEQYF
TGTGCCAGCAGTCGGGGGACTAGCGGGGCCTACGAGCAGTACTTC
>few|TRBJ2-7|TRBV20-1|12|NA
CSARKGQLEQYF
TGCAGTGCTAGAAAGGGGCAGCTCGAGCAGTACTTC
>NA|TRBJ1-2|TRBV7-8|17|NA
CASSLLRWQSNNYGYTF
TGTGCCAGCAGCTTACTGAGGTGGCAGTCGAATAACTATGGCTACACCTTC
>once|TRBJ2-7|TRBV7-9|15|NA
CASSLRPDIPYEQYF
TGTGCCAGCAGCTTAAGACCCGACATCCCCTACGAGCAGTACTTC
>NA|TRBJ1-5|TRBV6-5|16|NA
CASSSRPGRGNQPQHF
TGTGCCAGCAGTTCCCGTCCGGGGAGGGGCAATCAGCCCCAGCATTTT
>NA|TRBJ1-2|TRBV2|16|TRBD1
CASASDRAGSIYGYTF
TGTGCCAGCGCTTCGGACAGGGCGGGATCGATCTATGGCTACACCTTC
>few|TRBJ2-1|TRBV5-1|14|NA
CASSSPTREVEQFF
TGCGCCAGCAGTTCGCCTACTAGAGAGGTTGAGCAGTTCTTC
>NA|TRBJ2-2|TRBV28|18|TRBD2
CASSLWGLAGPNTGELFF
TGTGCCAGCAGTTTATGGGGACTAGCGGGACCGAACACCGGGGAGCTGTTTTTT
>NA|TRBJ1-2|TRBV5-1|15|NA
CASSSLDGANYGYTF
TGCGCCAGCAGCTCACTGGACGGCGCAAACTATGGCTACACCTTC
>NA|TRBJ1-2|TRBV6-5|19|NA
CASSYSKGIPTGRLYGYTF
TGTGCCAGCAGTTACTCCAAGGGGATCCCCACAGGCAGGCTCTATGGCTACACCTTC
>NA|TRBJ2-5|TRBV11-2|15|NA
CASSLDRTFGETQYF
TGTGCCAGCAGCTTAGATCGGACGTTTGGGGAGACCCAGTACTTC
>NA|TRBJ1-1|TRBV12-3/TRBV12-4|14|NA
CASSPGPWNTEAFF
TGTGCCAGCAGTCCAGGACCGTGGAACACTGAAGCTTTCTTT
>few|TRBJ1-1|TRBV29-1|14|NA
CSVLGGSEGTEAFF
TGCAGCGTCCTCGGGGGGTCTGAGGGGACTGAAGCTTTCTTT
>many|TRBJ2-6|TRBV6-4|16|TRBD2
CASSASGSSGANVLTF
TGTGCCAGCAGTGCTAGCGGGAGCTCTGGGGCCAACGTCCTGACTTTC
>few|TRBJ1-5|TRBV4-1|15|NA
CASSQDKVRRPAQHF
TGCGCCAGCAGCCAAGATAAGGTCCGGCGACCAGCCCAGCATTTT
>NA|TRBJ2-2|TRBV13|15|NA
CASSYGSANTGELFF
TGTGCCAGCAGCTACGGGAGTGCGAACACCGGGGAGCTGTTTTTT
>many|TRBJ2-2|TRBV11-2|14|NA
CASSSPDSSGELFF
TGTGCCAGCAGCTCCCCTGATAGCTCCGGGGAGCTGTTTTTT
>many|TRBJ2-1|TRBV20-1|16|TRBD2
CSARDGLAGSNNEQFF
TGCAGTGCTAGAGATGGACTAGCGGGAAGCAACAATGAGCAGTTCTTC
>few|TRBJ2-3|TRBV12-3/TRBV12-4|14|NA
CASSFSGWADTQYF
TGTGCCAGCAGTTTTTCGGGGTGGGCAGATACGCAGTATTTT
>NA|TRBJ2-3|TRBV28|17|NA
CASSFWLRGASTDTQYF
TGTGCCAGCAGTTTTTGGCTACGGGGGGCGAGCACAGATACGCAGTATTTT
>NA|TRBJ2-7|TRBV5-1|12|NA
CASSLGGVEQYF
TGCGCCAGCAGCTTGGGAGGGGTCGAGCAGTACTTC
>few|TRBJ2-1|TRBV28|16|NA
CASRWRERGLYNEQFF
TGTGCCAGCAGATGGCGGGAGAGGGGGCTCTACAATGAGCAGTTCTTC
>NA|TRBJ1-6|TRBV20-1|16|NA
CSARDYGGPYNSPLHF
TGCAGTGCTAGAGATTATGGGGGGCCCTATAATTCACCCCTCCACTTT
>NA|TRBJ2-1|TRBV10-3|15|NA
CAIRSRAINYNEQFF
TGTGCCATCAGGAGTCGGGCGATAAACTACAATGAGCAGTTCTTC
>few|TRBJ2-7|TRBV29-1|16|NA
CSVELSHPQYHYEQYF
TGCAGCGTTGAACTTTCTCACCCCCAATACCACTACGAGCAGTACTTC
>NA|TRBJ2-7|TRBV5-1|14|NA
CASSYTGIIHEQYF
TGCGCCAGCAGCTACACAGGGATCATCCACGAGCAGTACTTC
>few|TRBJ2-1|TRBV7-3|15|TRBD1
CASSLLGGPGNEQFF
TGTGCCAGCAGCTTACTAGGGGGCCCCGGGAATGAGCAGTTCTTC
>few|TRBJ2-7|TRBV25-1|11|NA
CASQITYEQYF
TGTGCCAGCCAAATTACCTACGAGCAGTACTTC
>NA|TRBJ2-3|TRBV7-9|17|NA
CASSFPTRTVGTDTQYF
TGTGCCAGCAGCTTTCCTACTCGGACAGTAGGCACAGATACGCAGTATTTT
>NA|TRBJ2-7|TRBV4-1|19|NA
CASSQDIRVTKGEPYEQYF
TGCGCCAGCAGCCAAGATATCAGGGTTACTAAAGGGGAGCCCTACGAGCAGTACTTC
>NA|TRBJ2-2|TRBV20-1|13|TRBD2
CSARWTSERELFF
TGCAGTGCCAGGTGGACTAGCGAAAGGGAGCTGTTTTTT
>few|TRBJ2-1|TRBV29-1|12|NA
CSASPTNNEQFF
TGCAGCGCCAGCCCCACAAACAATGAGCAGTTCTTC
>few|TRBJ2-5|TRBV7-9|14|TRBD2
CASRWGLDSETQYF
TGTGCCAGCAGATGGGGACTAGATTCGGAGACCCAGTACTTC
>NA|TRBJ2-1|TRBV24-1|14|NA
CATSDSAQENEQFF
TGTGCCACCAGTGATTCTGCCCAGGAAAATGAGCAGTTCTTC
>NA|TRBJ1-2|TRBV27|15|NA
CASSEVSGSPYGYTF
TGTGCCAGCAGTGAAGTATCAGGGTCCCCCTATGGCTACACCTTC
>NA|TRBJ2-1|TRBV5-6|16|TRBD2
CASSLAAGGPYNEQFF
TGTGCCAGCAGCTTGGCCGCGGGAGGGCCGTACAATGAGCAGTTCTTC
>few|TRBJ2-3|TRBV2|15|TRBD2
CASSGTSGSSDTQYF
TGTGCCAGCAGCGGGACTAGCGGGAGTTCAGATACGCAGTATTTT
>few|TRBJ2-1|TRBV11-2|17|NA
CASSFLWDASSYNEQFF
TGTGCCAGCAGCTTCCTCTGGGACGCCAGCTCCTACAATGAGCAGTTCTTC